Following are 26 T cell receptor beta chains from one sample sequenced in a study of identifying expanded T cells in peripheral blood. The data were produced by immunoSEQ multiplex PCR, yet TCRdb's version contains in-frame clones alone and is incomplete. Of approximately 75,000 clones detected, 90% appear once; the ten largest clones hold about 3.3%. Source material: blood. These receptors were obtained from a person aged 18 to 75 in good health.

This chain links TRBV6-1 with TRBJ2-4; D is unclear. The germline V gene has CDR1 MNHNS and CDR2 SASEGT. There are 15 residues in the CDR3. The V end was cut by 7 bases, the J end by 0 bases, with 13 bases between. The CDR3 reads CASTLALGAKNIQYF. CDR3 sequence (DNA): TGTGCCAGCACCTTGGCCCTCGGAGCCAAAAACATTCAGTACTTC.

The chain carries TRBV7-2 and TRBJ2-7; TRBD2 might be the D (5 bases). Trimming stripped 1 base from V and 3 bases from J, with 10 bases between. This CDR3 is built from 14 residues. The germline V gene encodes CDR1 SGHTA and CDR2 FQGNSA. The CDR3 sequence is CASSLVPGFYEQYF. The CDR3 bases are TGTGCCAGCAGCTTAGTACCGGGGTTCTACGAGCAGTACTTC.

The chain carries TRBV6-1 and TRBJ2-4, with D possibly matching TRBD1 (5 bases). Trimming cost V 8 bases and J 0 bases, with 11 bases left between them. The CDR3 sequence is 14 residues long. Germline CDR1 MNHNS, CDR2 SASEGT. This CDR3 reads CASSGQIAKNIQYF. The CDR3 DNA is TGTGCCAGCTCAGGACAAATAGCCAAAAACATTCAGTACTTC.

The chain links TRBV18 to TRBJ2-3, with D possibly TRBD2 on 6 matching bases. CDR3 size: 15 residues. The V gene's germline CDR1 is KGHSH and CDR2 LQKENI. Deletions cut 2 bases from V and 3 bases from J, with 12 bases between. The CDR3 nucleotides read TGTGCCAGCTCACCAGGGGCTAGCGCTACAGATACGCAGTATTTT. Encoded protein: CASSPGASATDTQYF.

This chain joins TRBV28 and TRBJ2-7; 9 nucleotides line up with TRBD1. The CDR3 totals 15 residues. V gave up 8 bases and J gave up 6 bases; unmatched junction bases: 14. The V gene's germline CDR1 is MDHEN and CDR2 SYDVKM. CDR3 residues: CASHKYRTGASEQYF. As DNA, the CDR3 is TGTGCCAGCCACAAATACCGGACAGGGGCCTCCGAGCAGTACTTC. The whole variable domain, filled in from reference TRBV28 and TRBJ2-7, reads DVKVTQSSRYLVKRTGEKVFLECVQDMDHENMFWYRQDPGLGLRLIYFSYDVKMKEKGDIPEGYSVSREKKERFSLILESASTNQTSMYLCASHKYRTGASEQYFGPGTRLTVT.

The chain uses TRBV2 and TRBJ2-3, with D perhaps TRBD1 or TRBD2 (5 bases each). The CDR3 loop spans 14 amino acids. The V and J ends lost 6 bases and 6 bases respectively, with 16 bases between them. Germline V gene sequence: CDR1 SNHLY, CDR2 FYNNEI. The CDR3 nucleotides are TGTGCCAGCAGCAAAAATGGCAGGGAGGATACGCAGTATTTT. Its translation: CASSKNGREDTQYF.

The genes are TRBV5-4 and TRBJ2-2; D perhaps matches TRBD2 (6 bases). CDR1 is SGHNT, CDR2 YYREEE, per germline (reference sequence). The germline V and J ends were trimmed by 0 bases and 7 bases, with 13 bases remaining between them. This CDR3 has 15 amino acids. As DNA, the CDR3 is TGTGCCAGCAGCTTGGGGGCGGGAACCAACGGGGAGCTGTTTTTT. Translation: CASSLGAGTNGELFF.

The rearrangement joins TRBV18 to TRBJ1-1, with no clear D. CDR3 size: 11 residues. V lost 4 bases, J lost 5 bases, and 5 bases lay in between. Looked up from germline, CDR1 is KGHSH and CDR2 is LQKENI. The CDR3 bases are TGTGCCAGCTCACTGCGTACTGAAGCTTTCTTT. Its translation: CASSLRTEAFF.

CDR3 region: CASNQEQNTEAFF. CDR3 in DNA: TGTGCCAGCAACCAGGAGCAGAACACTGAAGCTTTCTTT. This chain links TRBV7-2 with TRBJ1-1, with unresolved D. Germline V gene sequence: CDR1 SGHTA, CDR2 FQGNSA. The CDR3 loop spans 13 amino acids. V lost 7 bases and J 1 base, leaving 10 bases between the germline ends. Combining the CDR3 with reference TRBV7-2 and TRBJ1-1 gives the whole variable domain GAGVSQSPSNKVTEKGKDVELRCDPISGHTALYWYRQSLGQGLEFLIYFQGNSAPDKSGLPSDRFSAERTGGSVSTLTIQRTQQEDSAVYLCASNQEQNTEAFFGQGTRLTVV.

The chain recombines TRBV9 with TRBJ2-7; weak D call: TRBD1 (6 bases). The V and J ends lost 0 bases and 4 bases respectively, with 14 bases between them. The germline gives CDR1 SGDLS, CDR2 YYNGEE. The CDR3 totals 15 residues. The CDR3 nucleotides read TGTGCCAGCAGCGTAGAGGGACACCAAGGATACGAGCAGTACTTC. Amino acid sequence: CASSVEGHQGYEQYF.

V gene TRBV30 combines with J gene TRBJ2-7; the D is unclear. Trimming left V 4 bases short and J 4 bases short, with 11 bases between. CDR3 length: 12 amino acids. Looked up from germline, CDR1 is GTSNPN and CDR2 is SVGIG (reference sequence). CDR3 protein: CAWTLDGYEQYF. The CDR3 region has the DNA TGTGCCTGGACCCTCGACGGTTACGAGCAGTACTTC.

J is TRBJ1-2 and V is TRBV7-9, with no clear D. This CDR3 has 14 residues. Trimming cost V 4 bases and J 5 bases, with 14 bases left between them. The germline V gene has CDR1 SEHNR and CDR2 FQNEAQ (reference sequence). CDR3: CASSSPGLGYGYTF. The CDR3 DNA sequence: TGTGCCAGCAGCTCCCCCGGGTTGGGGTATGGCTACACCTTC.

The rearrangement uses TRBV7-9 and TRBJ2-1, with TRBD2 matching 7 bases. The CDR3 consists of 15 residues. Germline assignment: CDR1 SEHNR and CDR2 FQNEAQ (reference sequence). Trimming cost V 1 base and J 8 bases; bases outside gene matches: 8. The CDR3 is CASSLEGTTSDEQFF. CDR3 DNA sequence: TGTGCCAGCAGCTTAGAGGGGACTACATCTGATGAGCAGTTCTTC.

The rearrangement uses TRBV9 and TRBJ1-2, with a tentative D call TRBD1 (5 bases). Trimming left V 0 bases short and J 3 bases short, with 12 bases between. The CDR3 covers 15 residues. Germline CDR1 SGDLS, CDR2 YYNGEE. The CDR3 nucleotides are TGTGCCAGCAGCGTAGTTAGTGGAGGGGACTATGGCTACACCTTC. This sequence encodes CASSVVSGGDYGYTF. Full variable domain (remainder filled in from reference TRBV9 and TRBJ1-2): DSGVTQTPKHLITATGQRVTLRCSPRSGDLSVYWYQQSLDQGLQFLIQYYNGEERAKGNILERFSAQQFPDLHSELNLSSLELGDSALYFCASSVVSGGDYGYTFGSGTRLTVV.

The chain joins TRBV7-9 to TRBJ2-7, with no clear D. The V gene's germline CDR1 is SEHNR and CDR2 FQNEAQ (reference sequence). CDR3 length: 12 amino acids. Trimming shortened V by 6 bases and J by 0 bases, and 6 bases separated the two germline ends. The CDR3 region is CASSLISYEQYF. The CDR3, as DNA: TGTGCCAGCAGTCTTATCTCCTACGAGCAGTACTTC.

The chain combines TRBV9 with TRBJ2-3; TRBD1 aligns across 7 bases. The CDR3 sequence is 15 residues long. Germline loops: CDR1 SGDLS, CDR2 YYNGEE. V was pared by 4 bases and J by 6 bases, with 11 bases of the junction left unmatched. The CDR3 bases are TGTGCCAGCAGCCCCCGGACAGGCTTTGCGGATACGCAGTATTTT. Amino acids: CASSPRTGFADTQYF.

The chain recombines TRBV21-1 with TRBJ2-7; the D segment call TRBD1 is taken from the table without a DNA check. TRBV21-1 is described as a pseudogene. This CDR3 has 15 residues. The CDR3 DNA sequence: TGTGCCAGCAGCAAAGTGCGGGACAGGGATTACGGTAAGTACTTC. Translation: CASSKVRDRDYGKYF.

This clone was detected once. The rearrangement joins TRBV4-2 to TRBJ1-2, with 8 bases identical to TRBD1. Germline lookup yields CDR1 LGHNA and CDR2 YNFKEQ. CDR3 size: 16 residues. Unmatched junction bases numbered 11, after V lost 4 bases and J lost 4 bases. The CDR3 loop reads CASSLRPTGESYGYTF. The CDR3 DNA reads TGTGCCAGCAGCCTTAGACCGACAGGGGAAAGCTATGGCTACACCTTC.

The chain employs TRBV4-3 and TRBJ2-1, with 10 nucleotides matching TRBD2. J was trimmed by 6 bases and V by 0 bases; bases with no gene match: 11. The germline V gene encodes CDR1 LGHNA and CDR2 YSLEER. The CDR3 is 18 residues long. The CDR3 sequence is CASSQEGLAGVITNEQFF. The DNA for the CDR3 is TGCGCCAGCAGCCAAGAGGGGCTAGCGGGAGTTATAACCAATGAGCAGTTCTTC.

V gene TRBV9 combines with J gene TRBJ2-1; the D gene is possibly TRBD2 (6 bases). Germline V CDR1 and CDR2: SGDLS, YYNGEE. This CDR3 is 15 amino acids long. Between the trimmed V and J ends, which lost 4 bases and 8 bases, there was a span of 19 bases. The CDR3 DNA reads as TGTGCCAGCAGCTCATCCGGGACTTTGGGGCATGAGCAGTTCTTC. This encodes CASSSSGTLGHEQFF.

The V call is TRBV28, the J call TRBJ2-6, with D hard to call. CDR1 MDHEN and CDR2 SYDVKM come from the germline V gene. CDR3 length: 13 amino acids. Trimming stripped 2 bases from V and 8 bases from J, with 7 bases between. DNA of the CDR3: TGTGCCAGCAGTTTACAATCGTCCAACGTCCTGACTTTC. Translated, it gives CASSLQSSNVLTF.

The rearrangement links TRBV9 to TRBJ2-5; possible D gene TRBD2, 7 bases. CDR1 and CDR2 from the germline V gene are SGDLS and YYNGEE. The CDR3 covers 16 residues. With 3 bases removed from V and 3 bases from J, the gap between germline ends came to 18 bases. CDR3 amino acids: CASSERAGTGKETQYF. In DNA form, the CDR3 reads TGTGCCAGCAGCGAACGAGCGGGAACAGGGAAAGAGACCCAGTACTTC.

This chain links TRBV21-1 with TRBJ2-1; the table's D call TRBD2 went unverified against the DNA. TRBV21-1 is a documented pseudogene. This CDR3 contains 17 residues. CDR3 sequence: CASSNPPHGCNNEKQFF. The CDR3 nucleotides read TGTGCCAGCAGCAATCCCCCCCACGGGTGTAACAATGAAAAGCAGTTCTTC.

The rearrangement joins TRBV4-3 to TRBJ2-7; D is unclear. The germline V and J ends were trimmed by 1 base and 1 base, with 8 bases remaining between them. The CDR3 length is 14 residues. The germline V gene encodes CDR1 LGHNA and CDR2 YSLEER. The CDR3 DNA follows: TGCGCCAGCAGCCAAGTTAGGTCGTCCTACGAGCAGTACTTC. Encoded protein: CASSQVRSSYEQYF.

This chain uses TRBV18 with TRBJ2-7; D call uncertain. CDR3 length: 12 residues. V gave up 5 bases and J gave up 3 bases, with 8 bases separating them. Germline CDR1 KGHSH, CDR2 LQKENI. This CDR3 is CASSSDLYEQYF. Written as DNA, the CDR3 is TGTGCCAGCTCATCTGACCTCTACGAGCAGTACTTC.

This chain joins TRBV28 and TRBJ2-3; the D is unclear. The V end was cut by 7 bases, the J end by 6 bases, with 14 bases between. The CDR3 is made up of 13 amino acids. Germline CDR1 reads MDHEN; CDR2 reads SYDVKM. The CDR3 bases are TGTGCCAGCAAAGTGGGGTGGACGGATACGCAGTATTTT. This gives the protein CASKVGWTDTQYF.